The clone carrying this T cell receptor beta chain was recorded a few times. The data were obtained in a study of control samples from healthy donors and cancer patients. Germline CDR1 and CDR2: SGHRS and YFSETQ. CDR3 length: 14 amino acids. With 7 bases clipped from V and 1 base from J, the junction kept 4 bases outside the gene matches. This table comes from immunoSEQ multiplex PCR, and its TCRdb copy is limited to in-frame clones, with some not included. The sample shows 120,000 to 150,000 clones, about 91% of them seen only once. Sequencing was performed on blood. This sequence originates from a man aged 30-40 years in good health. The gene calls are TRBV5-1 and TRBJ2-3, with TRBD2 matching 9 bases. Written as DNA, the CDR3 is TGCGCCAGCTCACGCGGGGGGGGCACAGATACGCAGTATTTT. Protein sequence: CASSRGGGTDTQYF. Full variable domain (remainder filled in from reference TRBV5-1 and TRBJ2-3): KAGVTQTPRYLIKTRGQQVTLSCSPISGHRSVSWYQQTPGQGLQFLFEYFSETQRNKGNFPGRFSGRQFSNSRSEMNVSTLELGDSALYLCASSRGGGTDTQYFGPGTRLTVL.